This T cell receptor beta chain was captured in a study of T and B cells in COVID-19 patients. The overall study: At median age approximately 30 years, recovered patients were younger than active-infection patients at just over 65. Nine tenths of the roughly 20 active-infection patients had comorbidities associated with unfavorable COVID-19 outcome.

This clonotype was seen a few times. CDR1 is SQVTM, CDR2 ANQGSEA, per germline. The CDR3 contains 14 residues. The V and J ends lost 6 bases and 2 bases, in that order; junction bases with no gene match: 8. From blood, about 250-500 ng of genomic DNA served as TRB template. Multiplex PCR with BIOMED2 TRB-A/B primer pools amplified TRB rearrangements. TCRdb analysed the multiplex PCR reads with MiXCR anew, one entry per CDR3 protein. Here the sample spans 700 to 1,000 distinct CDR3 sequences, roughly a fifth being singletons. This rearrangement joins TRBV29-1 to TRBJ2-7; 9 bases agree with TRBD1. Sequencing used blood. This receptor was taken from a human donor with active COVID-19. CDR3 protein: CSVGGTGKTYEQYF. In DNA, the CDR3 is TGCAGCGTGGGGGGGACAGGGAAAACCTACGAGCAGTACTTC.